The 18 T cell receptor beta chains below come from one sample, sequenced in a study of beta chain features in type 1 diabetes. Expressed TCRB transcripts were sequenced because the entire RNA isolate underwent reverse transcription. Data came from immunoSEQ multiplex PCR; TCRdb stores just in-frame clones and leaves some out. The table records a few hundred thousand clones, 10% to 15% of them present only once. Sequenced sample: naive CD4+ T cells from blood. The receptors originated from a man between 18 and 29 years old in good health.

For the CDR3, the DNA is TGTGCCAGCAGGACAGGGGGCTCTGGAAACACCATATATTTT. It translates to CASRTGGSGNTIYF. The V and J genes are TRBV27 and TRBJ1-3; TRBD1 matches 9 bases. V was pared by 6 bases and J by 0 bases, with 0 bases of the junction left unmatched. In germline, CDR1 is MNHEY, CDR2 SMNVEV (reference sequence). This CDR3 has 14 amino acids.

About this clone: Other DNA sequences within the sample encode an identical CDR3. This rearrangement joins TRBV7-3 to TRBJ2-7; 8 positions agree with TRBD2. The CDR3 runs 15 residues. V shed 6 bases, J shed 0 bases, and the junction held 7 bases outside the gene matches. Germline assignment: CDR1 SGHTA and CDR2 FQGTGA. CDR3 sequence reads: CASSQTSGSSYEQYF. In nucleotides, the CDR3 is TGTGCCAGCAGTCAAACTAGCGGAAGCTCCTACGAGCAGTACTTC.

The V gene is TRBV27, the J gene TRBJ2-5; 10 bases line up with TRBD2. Germline V gives CDR1 MNHEY, CDR2 SMNVEV (reference sequence). CDR3 length equals 13 residues. Losses at the gene ends were 5 bases for V and 3 bases for J; bases not matched to a gene: 0. The CDR3 nucleotides are TGTGCCAGCAGTGGGACTAGCGAAGAGACCCAGTACTTC. Translating it yields CASSGTSEETQYF.

This clone was observed a few times. The chain uses TRBV27 and TRBJ2-1; 9 bases are a match to TRBD2. The length of the CDR3 is 15 residues. V trimming: 6 bases; J trimming: 4 bases; junction bases outside the gene matches: 7. Germline CDR1 MNHEY, CDR2 SMNVEV (reference sequence). CDR3 nucleotides: TGTGCCAGCAGGAGACGACTAGCGGAATACAATGAGCAGTTCTTC. This translates into CASRRRLAEYNEQFF.

This clone was counted between two and nine times. The chain links TRBV5-1 to TRBJ1-1; TRBD1 agrees at 7 bases. The J segment lost 1 base and the V segment lost 4 bases, leaving 4 bases of the junction unmatched. The CDR3 sequence is 14 residues long. From germline, CDR1 is SGHRS and CDR2 YFSETQ. The CDR3 DNA follows: TGCGCCAGCAGCGGGGGGACAGCGAACACTGAAGCTTTCTTT. It translates to CASSGGTANTEAFF.

This clone was seen a few times. Other DNA sequences in the sample encode the same CDR3. The V gene is TRBV7-2, the J gene TRBJ2-3; 9 bases align to TRBD2. In germline, CDR1 is SGHTA, CDR2 FQGNSA. There are 15 residues in the CDR3. V dropped 3 bases and J dropped 3; count of bases not matched to a gene: 4. The CDR3 sequence is CASSFQAGGTDTQYF. The CDR3 DNA reads TGTGCCAGCAGCTTCCAAGCGGGAGGTACAGATACGCAGTATTTT.

This clone has a handful of counts. The gene calls are TRBV5-4 and TRBJ1-4, with a weak D call TRBD1 (5 bases). CDR1 and CDR2 (germline): SGHNT, YYREEE (reference sequence). This CDR3 is 17 amino acids long. V dropped 1 base and J dropped 3 bases, with 16 bases sitting between them. The chain's CDR3 is CASSLSPGRNSNEKLFF. CDR3 bases: TGTGCCAGCAGCTTGTCCCCAGGGCGTAACTCTAATGAAAAACTGTTTTTT.

The chain combines TRBV2 with TRBJ2-1; 8 bases are shared with TRBD1. CDR1 SNHLY and CDR2 FYNNEI come from the germline V gene. J gave up 5 bases and V 3 bases, and 9 bases lay outside the gene matches. The CDR3 has 16 residues. DNA for the CDR3: TGTGCCAGCAGTGATGGAGGCAGGGGGCCTGACAATGAGCAGTTCTTC. Amino acid sequence: CASSDGGRGPDNEQFF.

This clone was seen a handful of times. In nucleotides, the CDR3 is TGTGCCAGCAGCCTAAACGCGGCGACTAGGGGGCTTAGTGAGCAGTTCTTC. Protein sequence: CASSLNAATRGLSEQFF. This chain links TRBV7-9 with TRBJ2-1; a weak D match, TRBD1 (7 bases). The CDR3 has 17 residues. Trimming took off 5 bases at V and 9 bases at J, with 26 bases between the two ends. Germline CDR1 reads SEHNR; CDR2 reads FQNEAQ (reference sequence).

The chain has TRBV30 and TRBJ2-3; 12 bases are a match to TRBD2. Germline V CDR1 and CDR2: GTSNPN, SVGIG (reference sequence). This CDR3 has 19 residues. J lost 1 base, V lost 3 bases, and 14 bases had no gene match. This chain's CDR3 is CAWRVGLAGGPGGTDTQYF. The CDR3 nucleotides are TGTGCCTGGAGGGTAGGGCTAGCGGGAGGGCCCGGGGGCACAGATACGCAGTATTTT.

The table lists this clone with a few counts. The chain combines TRBV27 with TRBJ2-7, with D perhaps matching TRBD1 (6 bases). V gave up 5 bases and J gave up 0 bases, with 11 bases separating them. The CDR3 length is 14 residues. CDR1 and CDR2 (germline): MNHEY, SMNVEV (reference sequence). The chain's CDR3 is CASSRGTYSYEQYF. The CDR3 bases are TGTGCCAGCAGTAGGGGGACCTACTCCTACGAGCAGTACTTC.

This clone showed up just a few times. V is TRBV6-6 and J is TRBJ1-2, with D perhaps TRBD1 (6 bases). The CDR3 has 14 residues. Germline values: CDR1 MNHNY, CDR2 SVGAGI (reference sequence). V lost 1 base to trimming and J lost 7 bases, with 13 bases between them. The CDR3, as DNA: TGTGCCAGCAGTTACTTGGACAGCCCCGGTGGCTACACCTTC. This translates into CASSYLDSPGGYTF.

This sequence joins TRBV4-1 and TRBJ2-7, with D perhaps matching TRBD1 (6 bases). CDR1 is MGHRA and CDR2 is YSYEKL in the germline V gene. The ends were cut back, 2 bases at V and 11 bases at J, with 16 bases in the middle. The CDR3 has 13 amino acids. CDR3 loop: CASSQIETGLEYF. The DNA of the CDR3 is TGCGCCAGCAGCCAAATTGAGACAGGCCTGGAGTACTTC.

This clone has more than one count but fewer than ten. This chain links TRBV7-9 with TRBJ1-5; TRBD1 is a possible D gene (5 bases). Germline CDR1 is SEHNR and CDR2 is FQNEAQ (reference sequence). The CDR3 sequence is 13 residues long. Trimming took off 7 bases at V and 0 bases at J, with 7 bases between the two ends. The CDR3 loop reads CASMTDSNQPQHF. CDR3 bases: TGTGCCAGCATGACAGATAGCAATCAGCCCCAGCATTTT.

The V gene is TRBV7-8, the J gene TRBJ1-5, with a tentative D call TRBD1 (5 bases). The germline V gene has CDR1 SGHVS and CDR2 FQNEAQ. V lost 1 base and J 11 bases, leaving 21 bases between the germline ends. The CDR3 loop spans 16 amino acids. CDR3 sequence reads: CASSLEGQVLRSAQHF. The CDR3 bases are TGTGCCAGCAGCTTAGAGGGGCAGGTCCTAAGATCAGCCCAGCATTTT.

The chain combines TRBV18 with TRBJ1-1; D remains ambiguous. Germline CDR1 and CDR2: KGHSH and LQKENI. V shed 3 bases and J shed 3 bases, with 14 bases lying between them. The CDR3 totals 15 residues. CDR3 sequence: CASSPLGGMDTEAFF. CDR3 sequence (DNA): TGTGCCAGCTCACCGCTTGGAGGGATGGACACTGAAGCTTTCTTT.

Here the CDR3 reads CASSERLGGGAETQYF. DNA of the CDR3: TGTGCCAGCAGTGAAAGGCTCGGCGGGGGGGCCGAGACCCAGTACTTC. The rearrangement uses TRBV25-1 and TRBJ2-5, with TRBD2 matching 9 bases. CDR3 size: 16 residues. The junction had 9 bases not matched to a gene; V was cut back by 2 bases and J by 5 bases. From germline, CDR1 is MGHDK and CDR2 SYGVNS.

V usage is TRBV4-3 and J usage is TRBJ1-3; the D gene is possibly TRBD1 (5 bases). V dropped 3 bases and J dropped 4 bases, with 10 bases sitting between them. The CDR3 covers 14 residues. Looked up from germline, CDR1 is LGHNA and CDR2 is YSLEER. The CDR3 reads CASSQTVSGNTIYF. CDR3 sequence (DNA): TGCGCCAGCAGCCAGACAGTCTCAGGAAACACCATATATTTT.